The 10 T cell receptor beta chains below all came from one sample that was sequenced in a study of PD-1 blockade in mismatch repair-deficient tumors. Method: immunoSEQ multiplex PCR; TCRdb's copy keeps in-frame clones and lacks some. In the table there are around 100,000 clones, about 80% of which are singletons. This specimen consisted of peripheral blood, obtained 60 weeks after starting pembrolizumab. These receptors all stem from an adult with mismatch repair-deficient cancer.

The genes are TRBV12-5 and TRBJ2-1, with D unclear. The ends were cut back, 4 bases at V and 0 bases at J, with 7 bases in the middle. This CDR3 is built from 14 residues. The germline V gene has CDR1 LGHNT and CDR2 FRNRAP. CDR3 in DNA: TGTGCTAGTGGTTATTCGAGCTCCTACAATGAGCAGTTCTTC. This codes for CASGYSSSYNEQFF.

The gene calls are TRBV6-6 and TRBJ2-7, with 7 bases that match TRBD1. V lost 7 bases to trimming and J lost 4 bases; unmatched junction nucleotides: 7. Germline CDR1 MNHNY, CDR2 SVGAGI (reference sequence). The CDR3 is made up of 13 amino acids. CDR3 DNA sequence: TGTGCCAGCAAGGGGGCAGGGAGTTACGAGCAGTACTTC. It encodes CASKGAGSYEQYF.

The chain joins TRBV6-6 to TRBJ1-4, with D unclear. V lost 5 bases, J lost 8 bases, and 15 bases lay in between. CDR1 MNHNY and CDR2 SVGAGI come from the germline V gene (reference sequence). There are 14 residues in the CDR3. CDR3 DNA sequence: TGTGCCAGCAGTCCCGGTCTAACTAGCGAAAAACTGTTTTTT. As protein: CASSPGLTSEKLFF.

The chain couples TRBV7-9 to TRBJ2-5, with a tentative D call TRBD1 (5 bases). Germline V gene lookup returns CDR1 SEHNR and CDR2 FQNEAQ (reference sequence). Trimming shortened V by 4 bases and J by 5 bases, and 14 bases separated the two germline ends. The CDR3 length is 14 residues. In DNA form, the CDR3 reads TGTGCCAGCAGCTCCCCCTGGACAAGTGAGACCCAGTACTTC. This gives the protein CASSSPWTSETQYF. The complete variable domain, with remaining parts taken from reference TRBV7-9 and TRBJ2-5, reads DTGVSQNPRHKITKRGQNVTFRCDPISEHNRLYWYRQTLGQGPEFLTYFQNEAQLEKSRLLSDRFSAERPKGSFSTLEIQRTEQGDSAMYLCASSSPWTSETQYFGPGTRLLVL.

The V call is TRBV7-6, the J call TRBJ2-7; D tentatively reads TRBD1 or TRBD2 (5 bases each). V lost 1 base and J 0 bases, leaving 7 bases between the germline ends. Looked up from germline, CDR1 is SGHVS and CDR2 is FNYEAQ. CDR3 length: 14 residues. For the CDR3, the DNA is TGTGCCAGCAGCTTAGGGGACGTCTCCTACGAGCAGTACTTC. Encoded protein: CASSLGDVSYEQYF.

V and J are TRBV11-2 and TRBJ2-5, with D unclear. V lost 0 bases, J lost 2 bases, and 4 bases lay in between. Germline CDR1 and CDR2: SGHAT and FQNNGV. This CDR3 region has 13 residues. CDR3 sequence: CASSLDGQETQYF. The DNA for the CDR3 is TGTGCCAGCAGCTTAGATGGGCAAGAGACCCAGTACTTC.

This clone was counted a few times. The chain has TRBV7-9 and TRBJ2-7, with 10 bases identical to TRBD1. The V and J ends lost 3 bases and 5 bases, in that order; junction bases with no gene match: 10. This CDR3 has 16 residues. The germline V gene encodes CDR1 SEHNR and CDR2 FQNEAQ (reference sequence). This CDR3 reads CASSFDRGRERNEQYF. The CDR3 nucleotides are TGTGCCAGCAGCTTTGACAGGGGGCGCGAAAGGAACGAGCAGTACTTC.

This clone was counted once. The CDR3 DNA sequence: TGCGCCAGCAGCTTGTTCGGACTAGCGGGAGGGCCGCCCTACAATGAGCAGTTCTTC. This sequence encodes CASSLFGLAGGPPYNEQFF. The chain combines TRBV5-1 with TRBJ2-1; 15 nucleotides align to TRBD2. V trimming: 1 base; J trimming: 2 bases; junction bases outside the gene matches: 7. The CDR3 has 19 amino acids. The germline gives CDR1 SGHRS, CDR2 YFSETQ.

This chain uses TRBV7-9 with TRBJ2-7, with a weak D call TRBD2 (6 bases). Per the germline V gene, CDR1 is SEHNR and CDR2 is FQNEAQ (reference sequence). The CDR3 covers 14 residues. Trimming shortened V by 4 bases and J by 3 bases, and 13 bases separated the two germline ends. The CDR3 loop reads CASSSPAGLYEQYF. The CDR3 DNA sequence: TGTGCCAGCAGCTCCCCAGCGGGCCTCTACGAGCAGTACTTC. Combining the CDR3 with reference TRBV7-9 and TRBJ2-7 gives the whole variable domain DTGVSQNPRHKITKRGQNVTFRCDPISEHNRLYWYRQTLGQGPEFLTYFQNEAQLEKSRLLSDRFSAERPKGSFSTLEIQRTEQGDSAMYLCASSSPAGLYEQYFGPGTRLTVT.

The V call is TRBV7-9, the J call TRBJ2-1, with D possibly TRBD1 on 5 matching bases. CDR1 is SEHNR and CDR2 is FQNEAQ in the germline V gene (reference sequence). The CDR3 covers 13 residues. Trimming took off 3 bases at V and 7 bases at J, with 10 bases between the two ends. The CDR3 nucleotides are TGTGCCAGCAGCTTCTCAGGGTATAATGAGCAGTTCTTC. This translates into CASSFSGYNEQFF.